Listed below are T cell receptor beta chains from one sample, sequenced in a study of T cells after yellow fever vaccination. TCRdb re-called the 5' RACE reads with MiXCR, one entry per CDR3 protein. Of about 69,000 distinct CDR3 sequences detected, under 6.5% appear once; the ten largest clones hold over 2%. Sample: CD4+ T cells sorted from PBMCs, taken roughly 14 days after the first yellow fever vaccination. Source of these receptors: a man between 18 and 29 years old who received the YFV17D yellow fever vaccine. Both conserved end residues are part of each CDR3. The order of the fields is clone size, D gene, J gene, V gene, CDR3 protein, CDR3 DNA. D genes are given only for firm matches. Some rows have no size entry. The others give once, few or many, or a class for an expanded clone.

clone size: many; D gene: TRBD1; J gene: TRBJ1-5; V gene: TRBV7-2; CDR3 protein: CASSSLTGAYQPQHF; CDR3 DNA: TGTGCCAGCAGCTCCCTGACAGGGGCCTATCAGCCCCAGCATTTT
clone size: medium-sized; D gene: .; J gene: TRBJ1-6; V gene: TRBV9; CDR3 protein: CASSVEGSPLHF; CDR3 DNA: TGTGCCAGCAGCGTAGAAGGTTCACCCCTCCACTTT
clone size: .; D gene: TRBD1; J gene: TRBJ1-4; V gene: TRBV12-3/TRBV12-4; CDR3 protein: CASSLPKEQGSDLGEKLFF; CDR3 DNA: TGTGCCAGCAGTTTACCGAAAGAACAGGGGTCGGACCTCGGTGAAAAACTGTTTTTT
clone size: many; D gene: .; J gene: TRBJ2-4; V gene: TRBV18; CDR3 protein: CASSPPNLAKNIQYF; CDR3 DNA: TGTGCCAGCTCACCACCGAACCTAGCCAAAAACATTCAGTACTTC
clone size: few; D gene: .; J gene: TRBJ2-1; V gene: TRBV19; CDR3 protein: CASSIGRGRPGGYNEQFF; CDR3 DNA: TGTGCCAGTAGTATCGGCAGGGGGCGCCCGGGGGGGTACAATGAGCAGTTCTTC
clone size: many; D gene: .; J gene: TRBJ1-1; V gene: TRBV5-1; CDR3 protein: CASSTQSNTEAFF; CDR3 DNA: TGCGCCAGCAGCACACAGTCGAACACTGAAGCTTTCTTT
clone size: many; D gene: .; J gene: TRBJ2-2; V gene: TRBV20-1; CDR3 protein: CSARPKTSWAGELFF; CDR3 DNA: TGCAGTGCTCGACCGAAAACTAGTTGGGCCGGGGAGCTGTTTTTT
clone size: many; D gene: TRBD1; J gene: TRBJ1-2; V gene: TRBV12-3/TRBV12-4; CDR3 protein: CASLTGGGSGYTF; CDR3 DNA: TGTGCCAGCCTAACAGGGGGAGGTAGTGGCTACACCTTC
clone size: many; D gene: .; J gene: TRBJ1-5; V gene: TRBV12-3/TRBV12-4; CDR3 protein: CASSLDSQKPQHF; CDR3 DNA: TGTGCCAGCAGTCTAGACAGCCAAAAGCCCCAGCATTTT
clone size: many; D gene: .; J gene: TRBJ2-5; V gene: TRBV18; CDR3 protein: CASSQQASETQYF; CDR3 DNA: TGTGCCAGCTCCCAACAGGCTTCAGAGACCCAGTACTTC
clone size: many; D gene: TRBD1; J gene: TRBJ2-7; V gene: TRBV18; CDR3 protein: CASSRLPGQRFYEQYF; CDR3 DNA: TGTGCCAGCTCACGCCTCCCGGGACAGCGTTTTTACGAGCAGTACTTC
clone size: many; D gene: .; J gene: TRBJ1-1; V gene: TRBV3-1; CDR3 protein: CASRSGTLEAFF; CDR3 DNA: TGTGCCAGCAGGTCCGGGACATTAGAAGCTTTCTTT
clone size: many; D gene: .; J gene: TRBJ1-1; V gene: TRBV12-3/TRBV12-4; CDR3 protein: CASSLGEVLRNTEAFF; CDR3 DNA: TGTGCCAGCAGTTTAGGGGAGGTACTAAGGAACACTGAAGCTTTCTTT
clone size: many; D gene: .; J gene: TRBJ1-1; V gene: TRBV10-3; CDR3 protein: CAITLTENTEAFF; CDR3 DNA: TGTGCCATCACCCTGACAGAGAACACTGAAGCTTTCTTT
clone size: many; D gene: TRBD2; J gene: TRBJ2-5; V gene: TRBV7-2; CDR3 protein: CASSWTSGETQYF; CDR3 DNA: TGTGCCAGCAGCTGGACTAGCGGCGAGACCCAGTACTTC
clone size: many; D gene: .; J gene: TRBJ1-3; V gene: TRBV7-9; CDR3 protein: CASSPGSGNTIYF; CDR3 DNA: TGTGCCAGCAGCCCGGGCTCTGGAAACACCATATATTTT
clone size: many; D gene: TRBD1; J gene: TRBJ1-4; V gene: TRBV4-1; CDR3 protein: CASSQPGQGREKLFF; CDR3 DNA: TGCGCCAGCAGCCAACCGGGACAGGGGCGCGAAAAACTGTTTTTT
clone size: many; D gene: .; J gene: TRBJ1-5; V gene: TRBV12-3/TRBV12-4; CDR3 protein: CASSLMDRNQPQHF; CDR3 DNA: TGTGCCAGCAGTTTAATGGATCGCAATCAGCCCCAGCATTTT
clone size: many; D gene: TRBD1; J gene: TRBJ2-2; V gene: TRBV7-7; CDR3 protein: CASSRSPGQGSGELFF; CDR3 DNA: TGTGCTAGCAGTCGATCACCGGGACAGGGGTCCGGGGAGCTGTTTTTT
clone size: many; D gene: .; J gene: TRBJ2-7; V gene: TRBV6-6; CDR3 protein: CASSRSYEQYF; CDR3 DNA: TGTGCCAGCAGTCGCTCCTACGAGCAGTACTTC
clone size: many; D gene: .; J gene: TRBJ1-2; V gene: TRBV6-8; CDR3 protein: CASSAGRYNGYTF; CDR3 DNA: TGTGCCAGCAGTGCAGGGAGGTATAATGGCTACACCTTC
clone size: many; D gene: .; J gene: TRBJ2-1; V gene: TRBV20-1; CDR3 protein: CSAPRRSSYNEQFF; CDR3 DNA: TGCAGTGCTCCGCGTCGGAGCTCCTACAATGAGCAGTTCTTC
clone size: many; D gene: .; J gene: TRBJ1-2; V gene: TRBV20-1; CDR3 protein: CSAAPGTMYGYTF; CDR3 DNA: TGCAGTGCGGCCCCCGGGACAATGTATGGCTACACCTTC
clone size: many; D gene: .; J gene: TRBJ1-4; V gene: TRBV7-2; CDR3 protein: CASSSQGSTNEKLFF; CDR3 DNA: TGTGCCAGCAGCTCTCAGGGGTCAACTAATGAAAAACTGTTTTTT
clone size: many; D gene: TRBD2; J gene: TRBJ2-5; V gene: TRBV25-1; CDR3 protein: CASALSGTETQYF; CDR3 DNA: TGTGCCAGCGCTCTTAGCGGGACAGAGACCCAGTACTTC
clone size: many; D gene: TRBD2; J gene: TRBJ2-7; V gene: TRBV7-6; CDR3 protein: CASSTTSGGYEQYF; CDR3 DNA: TGTGCCAGCAGCACAACTAGCGGGGGTTACGAGCAGTACTTC
clone size: many; D gene: TRBD1; J gene: TRBJ1-1; V gene: TRBV5-6; CDR3 protein: CASSLPGTGRTEAFF; CDR3 DNA: TGTGCCAGCAGCCTTCCCGGGACAGGGAGGACTGAAGCTTTCTTT
clone size: many; D gene: .; J gene: TRBJ1-1; V gene: TRBV29-1; CDR3 protein: CSVEKAANTEAFF; CDR3 DNA: TGCAGCGTTGAAAAAGCAGCGAACACTGAAGCTTTCTTT
clone size: many; D gene: .; J gene: TRBJ2-2; V gene: TRBV7-3; CDR3 protein: CASSFLAKTAGELFF; CDR3 DNA: TGTGCCAGCAGCTTCCTGGCCAAAACGGCCGGGGAGCTGTTTTTT
clone size: few; D gene: .; J gene: TRBJ2-3; V gene: TRBV19; CDR3 protein: CASSKEGQRVVGTDTQYF; CDR3 DNA: TGTGCCAGTAGTAAGGAGGGACAGCGGGTTGTCGGCACAGATACGCAGTATTTT
clone size: few; D gene: TRBD1; J gene: TRBJ2-2; V gene: TRBV20-1; CDR3 protein: CSASRQGFTGELFF; CDR3 DNA: TGCAGTGCTAGCCGACAGGGGTTCACCGGGGAGCTGTTTTTT
clone size: many; D gene: .; J gene: TRBJ1-5; V gene: TRBV7-3; CDR3 protein: CASSLTGDQPQHF; CDR3 DNA: TGTGCCAGCAGCTTAACTGGGGATCAGCCCCAGCATTTT
clone size: many; D gene: .; J gene: TRBJ1-1; V gene: TRBV6-2/TRBV6-3; CDR3 protein: CASSYRGRPMNTEAFF; CDR3 DNA: TGTGCCAGCAGTTATCGGGGTCGTCCTATGAACACTGAAGCTTTCTTT
clone size: many; D gene: .; J gene: TRBJ2-1; V gene: TRBV29-1; CDR3 protein: CSVNNRGPWGEQFF; CDR3 DNA: TGCAGCGTAAATAACCGGGGCCCGTGGGGTGAGCAGTTCTTC
clone size: .; D gene: .; J gene: TRBJ2-1; V gene: TRBV3-1; CDR3 protein: CACTQGPTLGSYNEQFF; CDR3 DNA: TGTGCCTGCACCCAAGGTCCCACCTTGGGGTCATACAATGAGCAGTTCTTC
clone size: many; D gene: .; J gene: TRBJ1-1; V gene: TRBV7-2; CDR3 protein: CASSFMGLTEAFF; CDR3 DNA: TGTGCCAGCAGCTTTATGGGTTTGACTGAAGCTTTCTTT
clone size: many; D gene: TRBD2; J gene: TRBJ2-3; V gene: TRBV20-1; CDR3 protein: CSAPVAGNTDTQYF; CDR3 DNA: TGCAGTGCCCCGGTAGCGGGGAACACAGATACGCAGTATTTT